Listed below are T cell receptor beta chains from one sample, sequenced in a study of CD4 and CD8 cells across lung adenocarcinoma regions. MiXCR was run by TCRdb on the PCR reads, yielding one entry per CDR3 protein. The table has tens of thousands of distinct CDR3 sequences, roughly half seen once. The sequenced material came from CD8+ T cells from the center of a lung tumor. The receptors were gathered from a male donor with lung adenocarcinoma. The CD4 and CD8 labels of this study may be unreliable. Each CDR3 is given with its conserved first and last residue. D genes are given only for firm matches. Clone size is shown for a subset of rows, as once, few, many or a class of expanded clone.

clone size | D gene | J gene | V gene | CDR3 DNA | CDR3 protein
many | TRBD1 | TRBJ1-1 | TRBV6-4 | TGTGCCAGCAGCGAGTACCGGGACAGACAAACGAGGAACACTGAAGCTTTCTTT | CASSEYRDRQTRNTEAFF
. | . | TRBJ1-3 | TRBV6-5 | TGTGCCAGCAGTTACTCGAGGGGGAGCTCTGGAAACACCATATATTTT | CASSYSRGSSGNTIYF
few | . | TRBJ2-2 | TRBV11-2 | TGTGCCAGCAGCTTCGGTCGCAACCCCCCCGGGGAGCTGTTTTTT | CASSFGRNPPGELFF
many | . | TRBJ1-1 | TRBV6-1 | TGTGCCAGCAGTAGGACGACGGCCGAGAACACTGAAGCTTTCTTT | CASSRTTAENTEAFF
. | . | TRBJ2-7 | TRBV11-2 | TGTGCCAGCACCGGAGGAGAGTCCTACAATGAGCAGTACTTC | CASTGGESYNEQYF
. | TRBD1 | TRBJ1-2 | TRBV6-2/TRBV6-3 | TGTGCCAGCAGTCAAGGGGGCAGGACCTATGGCTACACCTTC | CASSQGGRTYGYTF
. | . | TRBJ2-7 | TRBV12-3/TRBV12-4 | TGTGCCAGCAGCCCAGGACCCGGGGGGCACTACGAGCAGTACTTC | CASSPGPGGHYEQYF
. | . | TRBJ2-5 | TRBV27 | TGTGCCAGCAGTTTAACCGGACAGCCCCCGGAGACCCAGTACTTC | CASSLTGQPPETQYF
. | . | TRBJ2-4 | TRBV7-2 | TGTGCCAGCAGCTACCGCGGGGCCGGAGCCAAAAACATTCAGTACTTC | CASSYRGAGAKNIQYF
many | . | TRBJ2-4 | TRBV6-5 | TGTGCCACCAAAATTGGACTAGCCAAAAACATTCAGTACTTC | CATKIGLAKNIQYF
. | TRBD2 | TRBJ2-4 | TRBV6-1 | TGTGCCAGCCTTGAAACGCAGGCTAGCGGGACCGATGCGCAGTACTTC | CASLETQASGTDAQYF
. | . | TRBJ2-3 | TRBV7-2 | TGTGCCCTCGGCCTCCATGCTGTGAGCACAGATACGCTGTATTTT | CALGLHAVSTDTLYF
. | . | TRBJ2-4 | TRBV6-1 | . | CASSPRDRGVGFGANVQNF